This T cell receptor (beta chain) was sequenced during a study of blood T cell repertoires in COVID-19. Sequencing used immunoSEQ multiplex PCR; TCRdb keeps in-frame clones, though not all of them. The data show approximately 70,000 clones, around 83% seen once. Sequenced: peripheral blood. The receptor comes from a woman aged 80 or older with acute or convalescent COVID-19.

The CDR3 loop reads CASSTEYEQYF. In nucleotides, the CDR3 is TGTGCCAGCAGTACGGAGTACGAGCAGTACTTC. The gene calls are TRBV6-5 and TRBJ2-7; D uncertain. The V and J ends lost 5 bases and 4 bases respectively, with 6 bases between them. The V gene's germline CDR1 is MNHEY and CDR2 SVGAGI. CDR3 size: 11 residues.